This T cell receptor (beta chain) was observed in a study of blood T cell repertoires in COVID-19. At the level of the study: The cDNA or gDNA used as material had been derived from T cells, B-cell-depleted T cells, or PBMCs.

TCRdb's table, derived via immunoSEQ multiplex PCR, lists solely in-frame clones and lacks some. The sample shows 200,000 to 250,000 clones, around 83% of them seen only once. Per the germline V gene, CDR1 is MNHNY and CDR2 is SVGAGI (reference sequence). V lost 5 bases and J lost 4; bases outside the gene matches: 7. CDR3 size: 15 residues. The sequenced sample was peripheral blood. V usage is TRBV6-6 and J usage is TRBJ1-2; 10 nucleotides align to TRBD1. The TCR originated in a man younger than 40 who had recovered from COVID-19. The CDR3 coding sequence is TGTGCCAGCAGTCTCGGGACAGGGGATCTCTATGGCTACACCTTC. It yields the protein CASSLGTGDLYGYTF.